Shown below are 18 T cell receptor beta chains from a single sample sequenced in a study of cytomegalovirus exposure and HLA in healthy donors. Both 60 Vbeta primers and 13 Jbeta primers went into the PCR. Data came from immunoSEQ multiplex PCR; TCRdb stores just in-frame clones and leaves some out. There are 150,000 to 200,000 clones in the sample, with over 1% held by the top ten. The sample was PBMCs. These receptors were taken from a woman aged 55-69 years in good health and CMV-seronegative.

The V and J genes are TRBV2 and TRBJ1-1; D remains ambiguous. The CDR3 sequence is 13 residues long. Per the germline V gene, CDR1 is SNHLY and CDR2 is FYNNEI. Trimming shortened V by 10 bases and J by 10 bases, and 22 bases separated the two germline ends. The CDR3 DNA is TGTGCCACCTCTAAGAGGCGAGCCGAGGGAGCTTTCTTT. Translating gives CATSKRRAEGAFF.

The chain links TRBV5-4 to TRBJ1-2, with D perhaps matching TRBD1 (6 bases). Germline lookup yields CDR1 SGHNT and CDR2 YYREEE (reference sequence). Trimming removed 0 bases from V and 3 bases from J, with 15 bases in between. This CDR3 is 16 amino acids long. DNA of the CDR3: TGTGCCAGCAGCTTGGGCCGGGACACCATTTACTATGGCTACACCTTC. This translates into CASSLGRDTIYYGYTF.

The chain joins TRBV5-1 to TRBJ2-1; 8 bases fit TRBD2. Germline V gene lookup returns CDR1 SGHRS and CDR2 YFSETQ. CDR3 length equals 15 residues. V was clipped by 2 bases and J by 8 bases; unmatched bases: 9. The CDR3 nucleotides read TGCGCCAGCAGCTTAACGGGAGGGCCGCAGGATGAGCAGTTCTTC. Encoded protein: CASSLTGGPQDEQFF.

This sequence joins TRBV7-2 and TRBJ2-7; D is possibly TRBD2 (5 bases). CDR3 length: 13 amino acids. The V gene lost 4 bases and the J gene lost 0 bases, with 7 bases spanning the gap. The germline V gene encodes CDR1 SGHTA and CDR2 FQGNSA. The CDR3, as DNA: TGTGCCAGCAGCTGGGGAGTCTCCTACGAGCAGTACTTC. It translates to CASSWGVSYEQYF.

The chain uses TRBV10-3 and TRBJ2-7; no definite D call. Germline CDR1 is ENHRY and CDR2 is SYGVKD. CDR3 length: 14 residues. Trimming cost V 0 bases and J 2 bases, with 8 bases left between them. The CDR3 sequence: CAISESGRPYEQYF. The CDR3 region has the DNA TGTGCCATCAGTGAGTCGGGCAGGCCCTACGAGCAGTACTTC.

CDR3 in amino acids: CAWAAGGPYEQYF. DNA of the CDR3: TGTGCCTGGGCAGCGGGAGGGCCCTACGAGCAGTACTTC. The J gene is TRBJ2-7, the V gene TRBV30, with TRBD2 identical over 10 bases. Unmatched junction bases numbered 3, after V lost 5 bases and J lost 2 bases. Per the germline V gene, CDR1 is GTSNPN and CDR2 is SVGIG (reference sequence). This CDR3 is 13 amino acids long. The whole variable domain, remainder taken from reference TRBV30 and TRBJ2-7, is SQTIHQWPATLVQPVGSPLSLECTVEGTSNPNLYWYRQAAGRGLQLLFYSVGIGQISSEVPQNLSASRPQDRQFILSSKKLLLSDSGFYLCAWAAGGPYEQYFGPGTRLTVT.

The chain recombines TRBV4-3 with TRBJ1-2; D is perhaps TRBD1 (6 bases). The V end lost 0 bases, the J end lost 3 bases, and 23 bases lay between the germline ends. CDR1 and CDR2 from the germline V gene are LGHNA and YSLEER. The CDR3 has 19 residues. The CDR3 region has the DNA TGCGCCAGCAGCCAAGATGAGGGGGGGGGAACTTGGGAGCACTATGGCTACACCTTC. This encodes CASSQDEGGGTWEHYGYTF.

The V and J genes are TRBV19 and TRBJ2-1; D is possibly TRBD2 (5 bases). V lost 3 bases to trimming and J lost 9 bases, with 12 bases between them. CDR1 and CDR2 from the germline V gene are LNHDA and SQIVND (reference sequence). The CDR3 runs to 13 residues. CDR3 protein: CASSISGFPEQFF. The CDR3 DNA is TGTGCCAGTAGTATTTCGGGATTTCCTGAGCAGTTCTTC.

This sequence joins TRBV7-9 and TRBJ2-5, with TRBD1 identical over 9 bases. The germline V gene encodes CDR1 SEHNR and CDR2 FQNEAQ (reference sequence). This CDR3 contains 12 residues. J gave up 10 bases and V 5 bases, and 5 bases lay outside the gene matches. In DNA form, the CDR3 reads TGTGCCAGCAGCCGACAGGGGGACGACCAGTACTTC. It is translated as CASSRQGDDQYF.

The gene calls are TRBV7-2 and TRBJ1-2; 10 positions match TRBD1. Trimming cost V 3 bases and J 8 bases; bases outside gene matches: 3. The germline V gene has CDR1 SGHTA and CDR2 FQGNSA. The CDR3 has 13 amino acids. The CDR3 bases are TGTGCCAGCAGCTTCGACAGGGGGCAAGGCTACACCTTC. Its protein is CASSFDRGQGYTF.

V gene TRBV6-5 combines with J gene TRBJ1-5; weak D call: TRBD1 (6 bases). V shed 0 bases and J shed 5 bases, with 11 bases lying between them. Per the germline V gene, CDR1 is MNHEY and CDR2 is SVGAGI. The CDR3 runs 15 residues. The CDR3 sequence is CASSYSWGPDQPQHF. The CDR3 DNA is TGTGCCAGCAGTTACTCGTGGGGGCCCGATCAGCCCCAGCATTTT.

CDR3 bases: TGCGCCAGCAGCTTGGAGACAGGGGGGGATGAGCAGTTCTTC. This translates into CASSLETGGDEQFF. The chain recombines TRBV5-1 with TRBJ2-1, with 9 nucleotides matching TRBD1. The length of the CDR3 is 14 residues. The junction had 3 bases not matched to a gene; V was cut back by 0 bases and J by 8 bases. Germline values: CDR1 SGHRS, CDR2 YFSETQ.

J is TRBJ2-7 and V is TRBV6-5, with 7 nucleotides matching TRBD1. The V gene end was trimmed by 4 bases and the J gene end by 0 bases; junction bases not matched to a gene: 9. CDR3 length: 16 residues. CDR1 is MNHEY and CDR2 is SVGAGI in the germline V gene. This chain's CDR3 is CASSSRSRGPSYEQYF. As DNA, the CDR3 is TGTGCCAGCAGTTCCCGATCTAGGGGGCCCTCCTACGAGCAGTACTTC.

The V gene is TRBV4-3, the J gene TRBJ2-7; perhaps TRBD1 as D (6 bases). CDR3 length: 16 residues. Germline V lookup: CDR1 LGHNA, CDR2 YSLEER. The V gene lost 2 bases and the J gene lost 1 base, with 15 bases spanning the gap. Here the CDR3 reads CASSQQATGSSYEQYF. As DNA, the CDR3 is TGCGCCAGCAGCCAACAAGCGACAGGCAGTTCCTACGAGCAGTACTTC.

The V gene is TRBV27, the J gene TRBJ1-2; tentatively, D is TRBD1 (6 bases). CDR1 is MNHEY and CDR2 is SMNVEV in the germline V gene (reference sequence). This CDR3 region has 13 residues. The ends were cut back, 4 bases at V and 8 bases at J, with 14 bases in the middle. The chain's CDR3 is CASSSQGMGGYTF. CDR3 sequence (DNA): TGTGCCAGCAGTTCACAGGGAATGGGGGGCTACACCTTC.

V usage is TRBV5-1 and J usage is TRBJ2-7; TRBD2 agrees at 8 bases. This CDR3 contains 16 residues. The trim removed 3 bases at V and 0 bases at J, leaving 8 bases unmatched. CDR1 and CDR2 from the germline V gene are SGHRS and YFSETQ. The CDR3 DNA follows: TGCGCCAGCAGCTATGGAGCGGGGGAATTCTCCTACGAGCAGTACTTC. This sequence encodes CASSYGAGEFSYEQYF.

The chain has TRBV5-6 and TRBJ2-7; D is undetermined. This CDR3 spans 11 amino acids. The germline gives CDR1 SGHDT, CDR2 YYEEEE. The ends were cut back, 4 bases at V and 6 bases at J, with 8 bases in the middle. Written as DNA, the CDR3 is TGTGCCAGCAGCACATACAGCGAGCAGTACTTC. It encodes CASSTYSEQYF.

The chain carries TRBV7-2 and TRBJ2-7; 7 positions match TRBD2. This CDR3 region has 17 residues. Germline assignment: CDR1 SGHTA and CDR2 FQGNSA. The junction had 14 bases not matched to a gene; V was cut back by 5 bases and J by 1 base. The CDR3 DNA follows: TGTGCCAGCAGCCCCGGTAGGCTAGCGGATCGTTCCTACGAGCAGTACTTC. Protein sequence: CASSPGRLADRSYEQYF.